A single T cell receptor (beta chain) is shown here with its context. Sample time point: cycle 4 day 1 (C4D1), after around six weeks of nivolumab. Each patient experienced a relapse that followed autologous stem cell transplantation, and brentuximab vedotin exposure varied. The CD4+ T cells used were purified from thawed PBMCs through magnetic negative selection. These data come from a study of PD-1 blockade in classical Hodgkin lymphoma. The CDR3 length is 13 residues. CDR1 and CDR2 from the germline V gene are MNHNS and SASEGT. The V end was cut by 0 bases, the J end by 7 bases, with 7 bases between. The table came from immunoSEQ multiplex PCR; TCRdb's copy has only in-frame clones and leaves some out. The repertoire holds 9,000 to 13,000 clones, 60% to 80% seen once, with around 3.4% in the top ten.

The rearrangement links TRBV6-1 to TRBJ1-5, with D unclear. The TCR comes from a human donor with classical Hodgkin lymphoma. This material consisted of CD4+ T cells from blood, taken before the fourth cycle of nivolumab. This CDR3 reads CASSEAHGQPQHF. Here the CDR3 DNA reads TGTGCCAGCAGTGAAGCCCACGGGCAGCCCCAGCATTTT.